This T cell receptor beta chain comes out of a study of technical replicates of blood from several donors (dated by TCRdb to the late 2010s). Unmatched junction bases come to 7, with V trimmed by 4 bases and J by 8 bases. From a lookup of the germline V gene, CDR1 and CDR2 are SGHRS and YFSETQ. Measured from the cysteine to the phenylalanine, the CDR3 is 14 residues long. The read is trimmed to its CDR3 DNA, 42 bases read in frame from base 1. Libraries came from the immunoSEQ multiplex PCR assay. TCRdb retrieved this table from immuneACCESS and kept in-frame rearrangements only. Not all clones are present; in checked studies, unresolved V genes account for under half, and no reason is known for the remainder. The sample contains approximately 81,000 clones, approximately 78% of them found a single time. The top ten constitute 3.5% to 4% of the sample. In the case of this clone: The clone's antigen remains unknown. No base quality values were provided; no much bigger clone lies one nucleotide off.

The sequenced sample was PBMCs. This sequence uses TRBV5-1 and TRBJ1-2; TRBD1 matches 11 bases in the middle. The receptor comes from a human donor in good health. Some clones in this sample may be carry-over from other donors' samples. The DNA sequence is TGCGCCAGCAGCCTAGGACAGGGGGCGGTCGGCTACACCTTC. This sequence encodes CASSLGQGAVGYTF.